This T cell receptor (beta chain) was sequenced for a study of T cell repertoires and leukemia-associated antigens (dated by TCRdb to between 2018 and 2021). As for the study more broadly: Each sample yielded about 5.1 to 7 million read pairs and roughly 3.3 to 5.0 million effective reads, around 15 million effective reads overall. The study aimed to identify which antigen a TCR Vbeta21 clone previously found in CML patients recognizes, using in vitro peptide stimulation of healthy T cells.

By how much of the sample it makes up, this clonotype is medium-sized (0.01 to 0.1%). What this receptor recognizes is not known. Per-base qualities were not stored, and no clone one base away is much larger. Overall results and qualifications from the work: The four groups showed no significant differences in numbers of Vbeta genes (approximately 60), Jbeta genes (roughly 15), VDJ rearrangements, or unique CDR3s. Direct testing of the expanded clones' antigen specificity and function was not done, and further investigation was required.

Total RNA was extracted from the cultured T cells using TRIzol reagent. 5' rapid amplification of cDNA ends (5'RACE) was used to amplify TCRbeta libraries from RNA. Before sequencing, Qubit, an Agilent instrument, and quantitative PCR were used to check library concentration and integrity. Sequencing of qualified libraries was performed on Illumina HiSeq or MiSeq by a commercial service provider. On the authors' methods: TCR sequences in each sample were identified with MiXCR version 1.8.2. To qualify, a clone needed a CDR3 longer than four amino acids, an in-frame nucleotide length, and no stop codon. A read counted as effective if the read contained the complete CDR3 structure. RT-PCR with 24 Vbeta primers, GeneScan spectratyping, and Sanger sequencing were used to validate expanded clones. TCRdb applied fastp at Q25 and MiXCR to the public reads, then kept only in-frame beta chains. Each CDR3 protein gets just one entry, which takes the most common genes and DNA from the rows behind it. The V and J calls and clone size are TCRdb's, not the authors'. Here the sample has 13,000 to 15,000 distinct CDR3 sequences; more than 30% occur a single time. The top ten constitute around 9% of the sample.

As a first step, CD3+ T cells were rested overnight at approximately 2.3 million cells/mL in RPMI 1640 lacking fetal bovine serum. MACS immunomagnetic beads were used according to the manufacturer's instructions to isolate CD3+ T cells from PBMCs. Per the germline V gene, SGHRS is the CDR1 and YFSETQ is the CDR2. The CDR3, from cysteine to phenylalanine, totals 14 residues. The kept DNA is CDR3 alone, 42 bases in frame from the first base. V is reduced by 4 bases and J by 1 base, leaving a spacing of 9 bases between them. The rearrangement combines TRBV5-1 with TRBJ2-1; confidence is insufficient to name the D gene. What was sequenced was CD3+ T cells sorted from blood and cultured. The receptor was derived from a female donor in good health. The CDR3 is CASSSQISYNEQFF. Here is the DNA: TGCGCCAGCAGCAGCCAAATATCCTACAATGAGCAGTTCTTC.